Shown below are 12 T cell receptor beta chains from a single sample sequenced in a study of blood T cells in healthy people across ages. It was with a sample-barcoded 5' primer and a J-beta primer mix that a second PCR of roughly 7 to 12 cycles was run. TCRdb redid the calling of the 5' RACE reads with MiXCR, one entry per CDR3 protein. This table holds about 1.8 million distinct CDR3 sequences, around 50% found once. Sequenced material: blood. The receptor source for this set is a woman in her forties in good health.

This clonotype was counted only a few times. The V and J genes are TRBV4-3 and TRBJ2-7, with 10 bases aligning to TRBD2. This CDR3 is built from 16 residues. J was trimmed by 7 bases and V by 5 bases; bases with no gene match: 14. Germline CDR1 is LGHNA and CDR2 is YSLEER. As DNA, the CDR3 is TGCGCCAGCAGCGAATTAGCGGGGGGCCTGCCCGGGGAGCAGTACTTC. It specifies CASSELAGGLPGEQYF.

This clonotype was detected a few times. This chain uses TRBV29-1 with TRBJ1-2; a possible D gene is TRBD1 (5 bases). The V gene's germline CDR1 is SQVTM and CDR2 ANQGSEA. This CDR3 has 13 residues. V dropped 4 bases and J dropped 3 bases, with 12 bases sitting between them. CDR3 region: CSVVMGEDYGYTF. The DNA for the CDR3 is TGCAGCGTTGTGATGGGGGAAGACTATGGCTACACCTTC.

Of note for this clonotype: Since a much larger clone is just one base distant, this may be a read error. The chain has TRBV13 and TRBJ2-7; D is perhaps TRBD1 (6 bases). Germline V lookup: CDR1 PRHDT, CDR2 FYEKMQ (reference sequence). The CDR3 length is 12 residues. This CDR3 reads CVSSHRVYEQYF. The CDR3 DNA reads TGTGTCAGCAGCCACAGGGTCTACGAGCAGTACTTC.

The genes are TRBV5-1 and TRBJ2-7, with D tentatively TRBD2 (5 bases). Trimming stripped 0 bases from V and 0 bases from J, with 13 bases between. This CDR3 is built from 16 residues. The germline V gene encodes CDR1 SGHRS and CDR2 YFSETQ. The CDR3 here is CASSLEGGASSYEQYF. The CDR3, as DNA: TGCGCCAGCAGCTTGGAAGGAGGCGCAAGCTCCTACGAGCAGTACTTC.

V and J are TRBV27 and TRBJ2-5; possible D gene TRBD1, 5 bases. The CDR3 contains 14 residues. Germline V gives CDR1 MNHEY, CDR2 SMNVEV (reference sequence). Between the trimmed V and J ends, which lost 3 bases and 3 bases, there was a span of 11 bases. This CDR3 is CASSFGRDKETQYF. CDR3 bases: TGTGCCAGCAGTTTTGGCAGGGATAAAGAGACCCAGTACTTC.

The V and J genes are TRBV7-2 and TRBJ1-2; D may be TRBD1 (6 bases). Germline assignment: CDR1 SGHTA and CDR2 FQGNSA. V was clipped by 7 bases and J by 2 bases, with 14 bases between them. This CDR3 contains 14 residues. The CDR3 DNA sequence: TGTGCCAGCATCCACGGGGGCGCAAACTATGGCTACACCTTC. The encoded protein is CASIHGGANYGYTF.

This clonotype appeared once. This rearrangement joins TRBV19 to TRBJ1-5, with 7 bases fitting TRBD1. This CDR3 has 17 residues. V was pared by 3 bases and J by 2 bases, with 10 bases of the junction left unmatched. Germline V lookup: CDR1 LNHDA, CDR2 SQIVND (reference sequence). This CDR3 is CASSMMGTVFGNQPQHF. The CDR3 region has the DNA TGTGCCAGTAGTATGATGGGGACAGTTTTTGGCAATCAGCCCCAGCATTTT.

The chain recombines TRBV20-1 with TRBJ2-5; TRBD1 matches 7 bases. The DNA end favors TRBJ2-7, so the J call may be wrong. The germline V gene has CDR1 DFQATT and CDR2 SNEGSKA (reference sequence). CDR3 length equals 14 residues. CDR3 in DNA: TGCAGTGCTAGAACGACAGGGTATATTGGCGAGCAGTACTTC. Its protein is CSARTTGYIGEQYF.

V and J are TRBV5-1 and TRBJ2-7, with D possibly being TRBD2 (7 bases). CDR1 and CDR2 from the germline V gene are SGHRS and YFSETQ. The CDR3 runs 14 residues. Trimming cost V 6 bases and J 2 bases, with 15 bases left between them. CDR3 in amino acids: CASNTGGPTYEQYF. In DNA, the CDR3 is TGCGCCAGCAACACGGGGGGCCCTACCTACGAGCAGTACTTC.

The chain recombines TRBV15 with TRBJ2-1, with 8 bases matching TRBD1. This CDR3 region has 14 residues. Trimming at V came to 1 base and at J to 5 bases, leaving 1 base not matched to a gene. Germline assignment: CDR1 LNHNV and CDR2 YYDKDF (reference sequence). The CDR3 loop reads CATSRAGQDNEQFF. The CDR3 DNA sequence: TGTGCCACCAGCAGAGCGGGACAGGACAATGAGCAGTTCTTC.

The CDR3 region is CASSQGGLSNQPQHF. CDR3 DNA sequence: TGTGCCAGCAGCCAAGGGGGATTAAGCAATCAGCCCCAGCATTTT. The V call is TRBV14, the J call TRBJ1-5, with D uncertain. V was trimmed by 1 base and J by 1 base, leaving 8 bases between them. The CDR3 runs to 15 residues. The germline V gene has CDR1 SGHDN and CDR2 FVKESK.

The chain links TRBV24-1 to TRBJ2-5, with 9 nucleotides matching TRBD1. Per the germline V gene, CDR1 is KGHDR and CDR2 is SFDVKD. CDR3 length: 14 amino acids. Losses at the gene ends were 4 bases for V and 4 bases for J; bases not matched to a gene: 3. The CDR3 nucleotides read TGTGCCACCAGTGACCGGGACAGGGTAGAGACCCAGTACTTC. Amino acid sequence: CATSDRDRVETQYF.